This is a list of T cell receptor beta chains from one sample in a study of OX40 agonist ivuxolimab in advanced cancers. Sequencing used immunoSEQ multiplex PCR; TCRdb keeps in-frame clones, though not all of them. The data contain 12,000 to 15,000 clones, 75% to 80% of them seen just once; the ten biggest clones take up approximately 15%. The material was CD4+ or CD8+ T cells sorted from blood, obtained in a trial of the OX40 agonist ivuxolimab. The receptors were sampled from an adult with an advanced solid tumor such as melanoma, head and neck, liver or kidney cancer. Both conserved end residues are part of each CDR3. The D gene is left open where the match is weak. Not all rows give a size; the values are once, few, many and, for expanded clones, a class.

. | TRBJ1-4 | TRBV15 | . | CATQDIRGEKLFF | TGTGCCACCCAGGACATCCGTGGGGAAAAACTGTTTTTT
once | TRBJ1-2 | TRBV9 | . | CASSVGGRDYTF | TGTGCCAGCAGCGTAGGCGGGCGGGACTACACCTTC
. | TRBJ2-7 | TRBV18 | . | CASSKDTDEQYF | TGTGCCAGCTCAAAGGACACGGACGAGCAGTACTTC
. | TRBJ1-1 | TRBV19 | . | CASSIGRQIDEAFF | TGTGCCAGTAGTATCGGAAGACAGATCGATGAAGCTTTCTTT
. | TRBJ1-2 | TRBV9 | TRBD1 | CASSPRTGYDLFGYTF | TGTGCCAGCAGCCCCCGGACAGGGTATGACCTTTTCGGCTACACCTTC
. | TRBJ2-7 | TRBV6-1 | TRBD1 | CASMDRGTYEQYF | TGTGCCAGCATGGACAGGGGCACCTACGAGCAGTACTTC
. | TRBJ1-1 | TRBV4-2 | TRBD1 | CASSHGQGGTEAFF | TGTGCCAGCAGCCACGGACAGGGGGGAACTGAAGCTTTCTTT
. | TRBJ1-2 | TRBV4-1 | . | CASSQEPVGGSYGYTF | TGCGCCAGCAGCCAAGAGCCCGTCGGGGGGAGCTATGGCTACACCTTC
few | TRBJ1-1 | TRBV19 | . | CASRQGWNTEAFF | TGTGCCAGTAGACAGGGATGGAACACTGAAGCTTTCTTT
. | TRBJ2-3 | TRBV7-6 | . | CASSLAGGTDTQYF | TGTGCCAGCAGCTTGGCAGGGGGCACAGATACGCAGTATTTT
. | TRBJ2-1 | TRBV7-6 | . | CASSLGGGYSYNEQFF | TGTGCCAGCAGCTTAGGGGGGGGCTACTCCTACAATGAGCAGTTCTTC
. | TRBJ2-7 | TRBV7-2 | TRBD2 | CASSLRTSGGAYEQYF | TGTGCCAGCAGCTTACGGACTAGCGGGGGGGCCTACGAGCAGTACTTC